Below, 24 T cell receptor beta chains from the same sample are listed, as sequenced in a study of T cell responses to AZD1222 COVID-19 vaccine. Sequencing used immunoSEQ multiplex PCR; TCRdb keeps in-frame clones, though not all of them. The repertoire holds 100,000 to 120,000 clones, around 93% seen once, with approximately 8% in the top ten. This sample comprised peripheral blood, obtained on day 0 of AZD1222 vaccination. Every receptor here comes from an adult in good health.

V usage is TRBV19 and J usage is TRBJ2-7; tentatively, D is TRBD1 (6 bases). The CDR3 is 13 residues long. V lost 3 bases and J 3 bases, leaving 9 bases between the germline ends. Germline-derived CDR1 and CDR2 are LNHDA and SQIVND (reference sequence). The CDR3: CASSIARGYEQYF. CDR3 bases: TGTGCCAGTAGTATCGCCAGGGGCTACGAGCAGTACTTC.

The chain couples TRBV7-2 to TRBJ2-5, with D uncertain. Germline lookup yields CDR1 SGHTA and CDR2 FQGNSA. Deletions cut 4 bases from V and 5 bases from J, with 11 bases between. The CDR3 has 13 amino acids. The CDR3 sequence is CASSSLYPETQYF. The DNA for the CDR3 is TGTGCCAGCAGCTCCCTATACCCGGAGACCCAGTACTTC.

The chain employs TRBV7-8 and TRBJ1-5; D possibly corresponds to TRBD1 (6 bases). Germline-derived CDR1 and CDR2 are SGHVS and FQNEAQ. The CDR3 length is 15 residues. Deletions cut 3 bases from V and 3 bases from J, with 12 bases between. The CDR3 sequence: CASSLGQGYNQPQHF. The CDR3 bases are TGTGCCAGCAGCTTGGGGCAGGGGTACAATCAGCCCCAGCATTTT. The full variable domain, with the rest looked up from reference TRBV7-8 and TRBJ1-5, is GAGVSQSPRYKVAKRGQDVALRCDPISGHVSLFWYQQALGQGPEFLTYFQNEAQLDKSGLPSDRFFAERPEGSVSTLKIQRTQQEDSAVYLCASSLGQGYNQPQHFGDGTRLSIL.

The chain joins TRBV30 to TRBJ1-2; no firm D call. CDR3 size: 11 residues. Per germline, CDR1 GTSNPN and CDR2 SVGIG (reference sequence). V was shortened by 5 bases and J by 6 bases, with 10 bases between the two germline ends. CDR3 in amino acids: CAWLGSNGYTF. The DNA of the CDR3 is TGTGCCTGGTTAGGGTCGAATGGCTACACCTTC.

The CDR3 is CASSLGQDRCQPQHF. The CDR3 bases are TGCGCCAGCAGCTTGGGACAGGATAGGTGTCAGCCCCAGCATTTT. V is TRBV5-1 and J is TRBJ1-5; weak D call: TRBD1 (6 bases). The CDR3 totals 15 residues. V gave up 0 bases and J gave up 6 bases, with 13 bases separating them. Germline CDR1 is SGHRS and CDR2 is YFSETQ. Using reference TRBV5-1 and TRBJ1-5 for the parts outside the CDR3, the full variable domain is KAGVTQTPRYLIKTRGQQVTLSCSPISGHRSVSWYQQTPGQGLQFLFEYFSETQRNKGNFPGRFSGRQFSNSRSEMNVSTLELGDSALYLCASSLGQDRCQPQHFGDGTRLSIL.

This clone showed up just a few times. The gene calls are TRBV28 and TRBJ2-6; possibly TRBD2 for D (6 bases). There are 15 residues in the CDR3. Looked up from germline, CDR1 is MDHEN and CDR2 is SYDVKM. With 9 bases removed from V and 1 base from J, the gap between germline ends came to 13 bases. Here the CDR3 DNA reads TGTGCCAGTATACCGGAGGGATCTGGGGCCAACGTCCTGACTTTC. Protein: CASIPEGSGANVLTF.

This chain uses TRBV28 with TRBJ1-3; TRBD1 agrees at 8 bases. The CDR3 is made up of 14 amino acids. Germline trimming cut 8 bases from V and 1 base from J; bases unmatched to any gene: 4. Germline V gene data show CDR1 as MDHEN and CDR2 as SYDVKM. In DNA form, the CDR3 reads TGTGCCAGCCTAGACAGGGGATCTGGAAACACCATATATTTT. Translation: CASLDRGSGNTIYF.

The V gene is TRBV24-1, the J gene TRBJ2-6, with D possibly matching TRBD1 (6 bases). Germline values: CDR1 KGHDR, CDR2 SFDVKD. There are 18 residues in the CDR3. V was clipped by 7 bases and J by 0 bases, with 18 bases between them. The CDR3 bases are TGTGCCACCAGGGGGGCTATGGGGTGTCTCTCTGGGGCCAACGTCCTGACTTTC. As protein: CATRGAMGCLSGANVLTF.

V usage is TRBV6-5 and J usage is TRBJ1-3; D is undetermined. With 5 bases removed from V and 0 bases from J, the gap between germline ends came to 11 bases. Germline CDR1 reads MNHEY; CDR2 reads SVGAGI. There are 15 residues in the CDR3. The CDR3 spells CASSPQGRSGNTIYF. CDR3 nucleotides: TGTGCCAGCAGTCCCCAAGGACGCTCTGGAAACACCATATATTTT.

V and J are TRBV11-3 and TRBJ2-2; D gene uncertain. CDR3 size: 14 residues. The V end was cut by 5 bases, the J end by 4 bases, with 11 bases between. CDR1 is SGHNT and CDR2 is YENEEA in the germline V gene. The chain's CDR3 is CASSVGTITGELFF. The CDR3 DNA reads TGTGCCAGCAGCGTCGGAACGATCACCGGGGAGCTGTTTTTT.

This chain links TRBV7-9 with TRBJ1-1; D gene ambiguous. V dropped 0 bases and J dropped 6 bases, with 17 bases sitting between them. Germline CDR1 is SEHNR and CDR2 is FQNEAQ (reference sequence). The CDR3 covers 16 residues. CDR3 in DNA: TGTGCCAGCAGCTTAGCGGTGGACCCAAGGCGATCTGAAGCTTTCTTT. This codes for CASSLAVDPRRSEAFF.

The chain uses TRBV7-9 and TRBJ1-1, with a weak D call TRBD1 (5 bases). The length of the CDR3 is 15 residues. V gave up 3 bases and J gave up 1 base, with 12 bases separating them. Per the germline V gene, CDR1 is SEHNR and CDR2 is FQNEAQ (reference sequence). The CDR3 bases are TGTGCCAGCAGCTTGGGGGAGAGGGAGAACACTGAAGCTTTCTTT. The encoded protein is CASSLGERENTEAFF.

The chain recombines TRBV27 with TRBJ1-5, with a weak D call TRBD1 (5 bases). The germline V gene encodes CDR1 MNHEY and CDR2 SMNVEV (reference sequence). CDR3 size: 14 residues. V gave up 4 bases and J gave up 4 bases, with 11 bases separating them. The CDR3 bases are TGTGCCAGCAGTTCATCGGGGCTAAATCAGCCCCAGCATTTT. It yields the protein CASSSSGLNQPQHF.

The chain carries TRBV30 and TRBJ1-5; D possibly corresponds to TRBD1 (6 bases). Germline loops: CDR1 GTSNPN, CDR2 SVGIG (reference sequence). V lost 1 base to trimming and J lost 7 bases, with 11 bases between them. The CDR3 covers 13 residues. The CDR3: CAWSAGVGQPQHF. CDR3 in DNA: TGTGCCTGGAGTGCAGGGGTCGGGCAGCCCCAGCATTTT.

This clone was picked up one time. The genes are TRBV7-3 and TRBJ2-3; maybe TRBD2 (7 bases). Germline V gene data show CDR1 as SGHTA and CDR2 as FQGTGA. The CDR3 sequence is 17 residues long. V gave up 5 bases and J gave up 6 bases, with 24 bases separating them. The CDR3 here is CASSQKGGPENLDTQYF. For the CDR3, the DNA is TGTGCCAGCAGCCAAAAGGGGGGGCCGGAGAATCTGGATACGCAGTATTTT.

The CDR3: CAWSLDAAYEQYF. DNA of the CDR3: TGTGCCTGGAGTCTGGACGCTGCCTACGAGCAGTACTTC. The gene calls are TRBV30 and TRBJ2-7; D remains unclear. V was cut by 2 bases and J by 2 bases, with 10 bases left in between. CDR3 size: 13 residues. Germline lookup yields CDR1 GTSNPN and CDR2 SVGIG (reference sequence).

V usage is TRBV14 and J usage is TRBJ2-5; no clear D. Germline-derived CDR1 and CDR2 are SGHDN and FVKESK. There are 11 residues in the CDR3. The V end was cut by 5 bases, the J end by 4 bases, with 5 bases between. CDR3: CASSLRETQYF. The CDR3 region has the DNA TGTGCCAGCAGCTTACGAGAGACCCAGTACTTC.

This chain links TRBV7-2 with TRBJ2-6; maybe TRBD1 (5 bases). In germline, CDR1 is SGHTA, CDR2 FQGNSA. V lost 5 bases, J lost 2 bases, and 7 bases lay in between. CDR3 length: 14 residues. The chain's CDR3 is CASSPGTGANVLTF. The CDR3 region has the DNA TGTGCCAGCAGCCCAGGGACTGGGGCCAACGTCCTGACTTTC. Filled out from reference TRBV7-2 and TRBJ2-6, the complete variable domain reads GAGVSQSPSNKVTEKGKDVELRCDPISGHTALYWYRQSLGQGLEFLIYFQGNSAPDKSGLPSDRFSAERTGGSVSTLTIQRTQQEDSAVYLCASSPGTGANVLTFGAGSRLTVL.

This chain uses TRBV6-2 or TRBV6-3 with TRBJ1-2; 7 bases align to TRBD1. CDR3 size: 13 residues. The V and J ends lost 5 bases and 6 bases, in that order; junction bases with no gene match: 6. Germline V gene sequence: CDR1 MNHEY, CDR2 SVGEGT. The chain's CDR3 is CASSQRQGDGYTF. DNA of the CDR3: TGTGCCAGCAGTCAGCGACAGGGTGATGGCTACACCTTC.

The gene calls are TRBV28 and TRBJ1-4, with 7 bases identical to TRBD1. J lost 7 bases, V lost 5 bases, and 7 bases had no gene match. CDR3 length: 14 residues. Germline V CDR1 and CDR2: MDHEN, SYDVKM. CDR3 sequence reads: CASSNDRDGEKLFF. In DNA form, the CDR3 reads TGTGCCAGCAGTAACGACAGGGATGGTGAAAAACTGTTTTTT.

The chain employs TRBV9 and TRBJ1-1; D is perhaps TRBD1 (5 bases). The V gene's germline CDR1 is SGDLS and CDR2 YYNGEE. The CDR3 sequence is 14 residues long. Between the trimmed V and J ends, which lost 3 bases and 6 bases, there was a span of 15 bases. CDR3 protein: CASSAGEGKAEAFF. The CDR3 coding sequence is TGTGCCAGCAGCGCTGGCGAGGGGAAGGCTGAAGCTTTCTTT. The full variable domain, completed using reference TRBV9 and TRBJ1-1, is DSGVTQTPKHLITATGQRVTLRCSPRSGDLSVYWYQQSLDQGLQFLIQYYNGEERAKGNILERFSAQQFPDLHSELNLSSLELGDSALYFCASSAGEGKAEAFFGQGTRLTVV.

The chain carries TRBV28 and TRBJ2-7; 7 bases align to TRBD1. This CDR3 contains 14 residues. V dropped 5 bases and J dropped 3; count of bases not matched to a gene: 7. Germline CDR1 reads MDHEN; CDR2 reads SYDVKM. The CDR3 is CASSMDRRDYEQYF. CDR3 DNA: TGTGCCAGCAGTATGGACAGGCGCGACTACGAGCAGTACTTC.

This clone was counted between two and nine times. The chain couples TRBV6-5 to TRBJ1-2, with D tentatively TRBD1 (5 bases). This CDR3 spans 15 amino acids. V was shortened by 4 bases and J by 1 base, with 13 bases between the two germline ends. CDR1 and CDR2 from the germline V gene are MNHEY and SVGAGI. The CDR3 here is CASSSLTGGNYGYTF. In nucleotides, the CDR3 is TGTGCCAGCAGTTCCCTCACAGGAGGTAACTATGGCTACACCTTC.

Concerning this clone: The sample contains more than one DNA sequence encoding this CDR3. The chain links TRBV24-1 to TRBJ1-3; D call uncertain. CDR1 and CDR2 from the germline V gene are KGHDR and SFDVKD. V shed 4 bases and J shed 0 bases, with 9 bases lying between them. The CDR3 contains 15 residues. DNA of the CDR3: TGTGCCACCAGTGACGGACGGTCCTCTGGAAACACCATATATTTT. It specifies CATSDGRSSGNTIYF.